This note documents a single T cell receptor beta chain sequence. V lost 0 bases to trimming and J lost 2 bases, with 12 bases between them. The CDR3 sequence is 15 residues long. Germline values: CDR1 DFQATT, CDR2 SNEGSKA (reference sequence). For the second PCR, which ran for about 6 to 12 cycles, a sample-barcoded 5' primer and a J-beta primer mix were used. MiXCR was run by TCRdb on the 5' RACE reads, yielding one entry per CDR3 protein. The data show about 1.4 million distinct CDR3 sequences, roughly 59% seen once. Each donor's blood draw was roughly 10 milliliters of peripheral blood. These data belong to a study of blood T cells in healthy people across ages.

Source material: blood. This sequence originates from a man aged 18 to 35 in good health. The rearrangement uses TRBV20-1 and TRBJ2-3; D tentatively fits TRBD1 or TRBD2 (5 bases each). CDR3 protein: CSARDGWGPTDTQYF. Here the CDR3 DNA reads TGCAGTGCTAGAGATGGATGGGGACCCACAGATACGCAGTATTTT.